The 30 T cell receptor beta chains listed next were all sequenced from one sample in a study of blood T cells in healthy people across ages. A sample-barcoded 5' primer and a J-beta primer mix were used in a second PCR of roughly 7 to 11 cycles. TCRdb ran MiXCR on the 5' RACE reads and lists one entry per CDR3 protein. The sample has about 900,000 distinct CDR3 sequences; about 62% are singletons. The sequencing sample was made of blood. The receptors come from a man between 25 and 39 years old in good health.

V is TRBV20-1 and J is TRBJ2-7, with 8 bases matching TRBD1. The CDR3 covers 14 residues. Unmatched junction bases numbered 5, after V lost 3 bases and J lost 1 base. In germline, CDR1 is DFQATT, CDR2 SNEGSKA (reference sequence). The CDR3 here is CSARRDRGSYEQYF. CDR3 DNA sequence: TGCAGTGCTAGGCGAGACAGGGGATCCTACGAGCAGTACTTC.

The chain uses TRBV7-9 and TRBJ2-1; 13 bases are a match to TRBD2. V lost 5 bases to trimming and J lost 6 bases; unmatched junction nucleotides: 4. CDR3 length equals 15 residues. CDR1 SEHNR and CDR2 FQNEAQ come from the germline V gene (reference sequence). The CDR3 bases are TGTGCCAGCAGCGTGGGACTAGCGGGGACCAATGAGCAGTTCTTC. Encoded protein: CASSVGLAGTNEQFF.

The V gene is TRBV11-2, the J gene TRBJ2-1; maybe TRBD1 (5 bases). CDR3 length: 15 amino acids. Germline V CDR1 and CDR2: SGHAT, FQNNGV. V gave up 6 bases and J gave up 4 bases, with 16 bases separating them. CDR3 sequence: CASSPGQGIYNEQFF. The CDR3 region has the DNA TGTGCCAGCAGTCCCGGACAAGGGATATACAATGAGCAGTTCTTC.

V and J are TRBV29-1 and TRBJ2-3, with 7 bases matching TRBD2. The J segment lost 1 base and the V segment lost 0 bases, leaving 4 bases of the junction unmatched. The CDR3 extends over 15 amino acids. Germline CDR1 SQVTM, CDR2 ANQGSEA. DNA for the CDR3: TGCAGCGTTGAAGATATGGGGGGGGGCACAGATACGCAGTATTTT. It codes for CSVEDMGGGTDTQYF.

This clonotype occurred a few times. V usage is TRBV29-1 and J usage is TRBJ2-7, with TRBD1 matching 9 bases. The J segment lost 0 bases and the V segment lost 4 bases, leaving 1 base of the junction unmatched. Germline CDR1 and CDR2: SQVTM and ANQGSEA. CDR3 length equals 13 residues. The chain's CDR3 is CSVVTGGSYEQYF. CDR3 DNA: TGCAGCGTTGTGACAGGGGGCTCCTACGAGCAGTACTTC.

This sequence joins TRBV6-2 or TRBV6-3 and TRBJ2-1; D not certain. Germline loops: CDR1 MNHEY, CDR2 SVGEGT. V gave up 2 bases and J gave up 6 bases, with 5 bases separating them. CDR3 length equals 12 residues. The CDR3 spells CASSYTINEQFF. As DNA, the CDR3 is TGTGCCAGCAGTTACACCATCAATGAGCAGTTCTTC.

This clonotype occurred once. This chain connects TRBV20-1 to TRBJ2-7, with D uncertain. The CDR3 runs 12 residues. Trimming removed 6 bases at V and 2 bases at J, with 11 bases between. CDR1 is DFQATT, CDR2 SNEGSKA, per germline (reference sequence). The CDR3 sequence: CSASDDAYEQYF. In DNA, the CDR3 is TGCAGTGCCAGCGACGACGCCTACGAGCAGTACTTC.

About this clonotype: An end of the junction does not agree with germline; a read error may underlie this. The chain joins TRBV10-3 to TRBJ2-1; 10 bases are a match to TRBD1. CDR1 and CDR2 from the germline V gene are ENHRY and SYGVKD. The CDR3 is made up of 16 amino acids. The CDR3 coding sequence is TGTACCATCAGTGCTCCCGGACAGGGGGTTAGGAATGAGCAGTTCTTC. Translated, it gives CTISAPGQGVRNEQFF.

V usage is TRBV20-1 and J usage is TRBJ2-5; D may correspond to TRBD1 or TRBD2 (5 bases each). The CDR3 covers 13 residues. The germline V gene encodes CDR1 DFQATT and CDR2 SNEGSKA (reference sequence). The V end was cut by 5 bases, the J end by 5 bases, with 15 bases between. Here the CDR3 DNA reads TGCAGTGCTGGGCTATGGGGCGGGGAGACCCAGTACTTC. It encodes CSAGLWGGETQYF.

The chain has TRBV6-2 or TRBV6-3 and TRBJ2-7; D might be TRBD2 (5 bases). The CDR3 length is 13 residues. The V end lost 4 bases, the J end lost 7 bases, and 14 bases lay between the germline ends. From germline, CDR1 is MNHEY and CDR2 SVGEGT. Written as DNA, the CDR3 is TGTGCCAGCAGTTTACCGGGAACCAATGAGCAGTACTTC. Protein: CASSLPGTNEQYF.

The V and J genes are TRBV4-3 and TRBJ1-4; D not resolved. The V and J ends lost 3 bases and 0 bases respectively, with 5 bases between them. CDR1 and CDR2 from the germline V gene are LGHNA and YSLEER. The CDR3 has 14 amino acids. CDR3 sequence: CASSQVATNEKLFF. CDR3 bases: TGCGCCAGCAGCCAGGTAGCAACTAATGAAAAACTGTTTTTT.

The chain joins TRBV28 to TRBJ2-1; TRBD1 might be the D (6 bases). Trimming shortened V by 5 bases and J by 9 bases, and 20 bases separated the two germline ends. The CDR3 has 15 amino acids. Germline V gene lookup returns CDR1 MDHEN and CDR2 SYDVKM. The CDR3, as DNA: TGTGCCAGCAGTACATCCGGGACACTTTCGGGTGAGCAGTTCTTC. It codes for CASSTSGTLSGEQFF.

This clonotype has a single count. The V gene is TRBV2, the J gene TRBJ1-5; 12 nucleotides agree with TRBD1. This CDR3 region has 15 residues. The germline gives CDR1 SNHLY, CDR2 FYNNEI. V shed 7 bases and J 6 bases; nucleotides not matched to a gene: 7. The CDR3 protein is CASNRDRGPGQPQHF. CDR3 nucleotide sequence: TGTGCCAGCAACCGGGACAGGGGGCCGGGTCAGCCCCAGCATTTT.

This sequence joins TRBV7-9 and TRBJ2-3, with 12 bases matching TRBD2. V shed 4 bases and J 5 bases; nucleotides not matched to a gene: 10. Germline CDR1 SEHNR, CDR2 FQNEAQ (reference sequence). CDR3 length: 17 residues. In nucleotides, the CDR3 is TGTGCCAGCAGCTCAGGTCAAACTAGCGGGGGGCAAGATACGCAGTATTTT. This codes for CASSSGQTSGGQDTQYF.

The gene calls are TRBV28 and TRBJ2-7; 11 bases align to TRBD1. Germline CDR1 reads MDHEN; CDR2 reads SYDVKM. After removal of 2 bases from V and 0 bases from J, the junction contained 3 bases not matched to a gene. This CDR3 is built from 16 residues. The CDR3 loop reads CASSLLGTGGSYEQYF. Written as DNA, the CDR3 is TGTGCCAGCAGTTTACTCGGGACAGGGGGCTCCTACGAGCAGTACTTC.

About this clonotype: A read error may produce the germline difference seen at one junction end. The V call is TRBV28, the J call TRBJ2-7, with D perhaps TRBD1 or TRBD2 (6 bases each). This CDR3 has 14 residues. Looked up from germline, CDR1 is MDHEN and CDR2 is SYDVKM. This chain's CDR3 is CASSLGTGRYERYF. In DNA form, the CDR3 reads TGTGCCAGCAGTCTGGGTACAGGGAGGTACGAGCGGTACTTC.

This clonotype was detected only a few times. This sequence joins TRBV20-1 and TRBJ1-2; the match to TRBD1 covers 10 bases. Germline CDR1 is DFQATT and CDR2 is SNEGSKA (reference sequence). The CDR3 length is 14 residues. V lost 0 bases, J lost 5 bases, and 3 bases stayed unmatched. CDR3 DNA sequence: TGCAGTGCTAGAGACGTGGACAGGGGGTATGGCTACACCTTC. It encodes CSARDVDRGYGYTF.

The chain recombines TRBV7-9 with TRBJ2-5; TRBD1 is a possible D gene (5 bases). Germline V gene data show CDR1 as SEHNR and CDR2 as FQNEAQ (reference sequence). The CDR3 spans 15 residues. Trimming removed 5 bases at V and 5 bases at J, with 18 bases between. CDR3 sequence: CASSLGQGLWETQYF. Here the CDR3 DNA reads TGTGCCAGCAGCCTAGGCCAGGGCCTCTGGGAGACCCAGTACTTC.

The chain recombines TRBV6-1 with TRBJ2-1, with 12 bases fitting TRBD2. The CDR3 extends over 16 amino acids. Losses at the gene ends were 4 bases for V and 6 bases for J; bases not matched to a gene: 7. The germline V gene has CDR1 MNHNS and CDR2 SASEGT. In nucleotides, the CDR3 is TGTGCCAGCAGTGCCCAGACTAGCGGGGGCGGCAATGAGCAGTTCTTC. It codes for CASSAQTSGGGNEQFF.

The chain links TRBV6-1 to TRBJ2-3; D ambiguous. Trimming removed 3 bases at V and 4 bases at J, with 5 bases between. Germline lookup yields CDR1 MNHNS and CDR2 SASEGT. The CDR3 runs 12 residues. CDR3 sequence reads: CASSDNADTQYF. In nucleotides, the CDR3 is TGTGCCAGCAGTGATAATGCAGATACGCAGTATTTT.

The J gene is TRBJ2-5, the V gene TRBV20-1, with TRBD2 matching 10 bases. The end of the DNA is better explained by TRBJ2-7, so the J call may be wrong. CDR1 and CDR2 from the germline V gene are DFQATT and SNEGSKA (reference sequence). There are 14 residues in the CDR3. The CDR3 bases are TGCAGTGCTAGGCCTCTAGCGGGGGTCACCGAGCAGTACTTC. Translating gives CSARPLAGVTEQYF.

The chain uses TRBV7-9 and TRBJ1-3; D is unresolved. The germline gives CDR1 SEHNR, CDR2 FQNEAQ (reference sequence). This CDR3 spans 16 amino acids. V was clipped by 1 base and J by 0 bases, with 10 bases between them. CDR3 region: CASSLVPGISGNTIYF. The CDR3 bases are TGTGCCAGCAGCTTAGTACCTGGCATCTCTGGAAACACCATATATTTT. The variable domain in full, completed from reference TRBV7-9 and TRBJ1-3, reads DTGVSQNPRHKITKRGQNVTFRCDPISEHNRLYWYRQTLGQGPEFLTYFQNEAQLEKSRLLSDRFSAERPKGSFSTLEIQRTEQGDSAMYLCASSLVPGISGNTIYFGEGSWLTVV.

Concerning this clonotype: At one boundary the junction diverges from the germline segment, which might be a read error. This rearrangement joins TRBV4-3 to TRBJ1-5; TRBD1 aligns across 9 bases. The CDR3 is 14 amino acids. Germline V gene lookup returns CDR1 LGHNA and CDR2 YSLEER. CDR3 nucleotides: TGTGCCAGCAGTCTGGACAGGGGATATCAGCCCCAGCATTTT. It is translated as CASSLDRGYQPQHF.

J is TRBJ2-1 and V is TRBV5-8; 16 positions match TRBD2. The CDR3 consists of 19 residues. V was pared by 0 bases and J by 3 bases, with 6 bases of the junction left unmatched. Germline values: CDR1 SGHTS, CDR2 YDEGEE. CDR3 nucleotides: TGTGCCAGCAGCTTGGGGGGACTAGCGGGGGGGCGCCTCTACAATGAGCAGTTCTTC. The encoded protein is CASSLGGLAGGRLYNEQFF.

The V call is TRBV2, the J call TRBJ2-1; no clear D gene. Trimming cost V 5 bases and J 2 bases, with 13 bases left between them. CDR1 and CDR2 from the germline V gene are SNHLY and FYNNEI. The CDR3 is 15 amino acids. CDR3 sequence: CASSSPGRTYNEQFF. As DNA, the CDR3 is TGTGCCAGCAGTTCCCCCGGACGCACCTACAATGAGCAGTTCTTC.

The chain joins TRBV7-9 to TRBJ1-4; D unresolved. Trimming removed 5 bases at V and 5 bases at J, with 9 bases between. Germline assignment: CDR1 SEHNR and CDR2 FQNEAQ (reference sequence). The CDR3 covers 13 residues. CDR3 region: CASSVRPNEKLFF. In DNA, the CDR3 is TGTGCCAGCAGCGTACGTCCGAATGAAAAACTGTTTTTT.

The rearrangement links TRBV10-3 to TRBJ1-5; D is ambiguous. The CDR3 runs to 15 residues. Trimming took off 3 bases at V and 6 bases at J, with 15 bases between the two ends. Germline-derived CDR1 and CDR2 are ENHRY and SYGVKD. CDR3 loop: CAISEGQDEAQPQHF. In nucleotides, the CDR3 is TGTGCCATCAGTGAAGGCCAGGACGAGGCTCAGCCCCAGCATTTT.

The chain carries TRBV20-1 and TRBJ2-5, with D tentatively TRBD2 (6 bases). Germline V gives CDR1 DFQATT, CDR2 SNEGSKA (reference sequence). The V and J ends lost 0 bases and 1 base respectively, with 12 bases between them. This CDR3 contains 15 residues. Here the CDR3 DNA reads TGCAGTGCTAGAGATGGGGGGAGAGTCCAAGAGACCCAGTACTTC. It specifies CSARDGGRVQETQYF.

This chain joins TRBV9 and TRBJ2-7; D is possibly TRBD1 (6 bases). This CDR3 has 17 amino acids. Germline CDR1 SGDLS, CDR2 YYNGEE. Trimming removed 0 bases at V and 1 base at J, with 17 bases between. CDR3 residues: CASSVGGLGAPSYEQYF. The CDR3 coding sequence is TGTGCCAGCAGCGTAGGGGGGTTGGGGGCCCCTTCCTACGAGCAGTACTTC.

The V and J genes are TRBV7-2 and TRBJ1-5, with D uncertain. The germline V gene has CDR1 SGHTA and CDR2 FQGNSA. The CDR3 runs to 14 residues. Trimming took 1 base from V and 6 from J, leaving 10 bases between them. This CDR3 is CASSLVAEGQPQHF. CDR3 DNA sequence: TGTGCCAGCAGCTTAGTAGCGGAGGGTCAGCCCCAGCATTTT.